This T cell receptor (beta chain) came from a study of T cells and Merkel cell carcinoma outcomes. Trimming removed 5 bases from V and 10 bases from J; junction bases left unmatched: 10. The CDR3 is 16 amino acids. Looked up from germline, CDR1 is MNHNY and CDR2 is SVGAGI (reference sequence). Comment on this clone: Its antigen is as yet unknown.

Produced via immunoSEQ multiplex PCR; TCRdb's table is partial and in-frame only. The table has roughly 1,900 clones, roughly 80% seen once. Whole-study results and caveats: In Merkel cell carcinoma, repertoire and T-cell density reportedly predicted outcomes.

The clonotype comes from a human donor with Merkel cell carcinoma. Sequencing was performed on tumor tissue from Merkel cell carcinoma. This chain links TRBV6-6 with TRBJ2-1; 14 bases are a match to TRBD2. CDR3 loop: CASSTGLAGGGDEQFF. The CDR3 bases are TGTGCCAGCAGTACCGGACTAGCGGGAGGTGGCGACGAGCAGTTCTTC.